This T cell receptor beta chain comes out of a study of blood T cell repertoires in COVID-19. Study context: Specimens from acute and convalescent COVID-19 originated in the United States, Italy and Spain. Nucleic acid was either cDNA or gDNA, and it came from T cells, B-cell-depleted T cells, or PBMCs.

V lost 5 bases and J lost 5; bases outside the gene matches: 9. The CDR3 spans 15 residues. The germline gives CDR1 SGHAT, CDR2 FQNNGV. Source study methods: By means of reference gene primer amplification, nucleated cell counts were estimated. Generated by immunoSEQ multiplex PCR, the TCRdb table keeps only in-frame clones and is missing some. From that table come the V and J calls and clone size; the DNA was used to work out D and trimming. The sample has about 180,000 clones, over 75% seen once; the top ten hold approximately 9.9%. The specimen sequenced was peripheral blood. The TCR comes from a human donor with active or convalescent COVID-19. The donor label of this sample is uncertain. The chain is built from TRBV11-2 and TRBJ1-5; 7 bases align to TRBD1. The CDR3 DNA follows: TGTGCCAGCAGCCGCATGCCCCAGGGGGATCAGCCCCAGCATTTT. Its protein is CASSRMPQGDQPQHF.